A selection of T cell receptor beta chains follows, all from one sample in a study of cytomegalovirus exposure and HLA in healthy donors. Sequenced by immunoSEQ multiplex PCR; TCRdb stores in-frame clones only, minus some. In the table there are approximately 70,000 clones, 94% of which are singletons. Sequencing input: PBMCs. The receptors shown here come from a woman younger than 35 in good health and CMV-seronegative. Each CDR3 is given with its conserved first and last residue.

v_gene: TRBV19
j_gene: TRBJ1-1
CDR3aa: CASTRMLQGALTEAFF

v_gene: TRBV4-1
j_gene: TRBJ1-2
CDR3aa: CASSRPPGQGNYGYTF

v_gene: TRBV27
j_gene: TRBJ2-5
CDR3aa: CASSLATQWETQYF

v_gene: TRBV5-6
j_gene: TRBJ2-5
CDR3aa: CASSDRQGRGGTQYF

v_gene: TRBV18
j_gene: TRBJ1-1
CDR3aa: CASSPGQANEAFF

v_gene: TRBV7-6
j_gene: TRBJ2-7
CDR3aa: CASSFGTGGATYEQYF

v_gene: TRBV5-4
j_gene: TRBJ2-1
CDR3aa: CASSSGTARNEQFF

v_gene: TRBV5-1
j_gene: TRBJ1-4
CDR3aa: CASSPLGTGGREKLFF

v_gene: TRBV6-1
j_gene: TRBJ2-5
CDR3aa: CATTNLFRGQETQYF

v_gene: TRBV4-1
j_gene: TRBJ2-7
CDR3aa: CASSQAEGPYEQYF